This is a list of T cell receptor beta chains from one sample in a study of shared clonotypes between healthy human individuals. The table came from immunoSEQ multiplex PCR; TCRdb's copy has only in-frame clones and leaves some out. The sample lists about 1 million clones, more than 65% occurring once. The sequenced material came from memory CD4+ T cells sorted from blood. Every receptor here comes from a man aged 18 to 29 in good health. CDR3s include the opening cysteine and the closing phenylalanine or tryptophan. D genes are given only for firm matches. The size field is filled for only some rows; it gives once, few, many or a size class.

cdr3_aa cdr3_nt j_call clone_size d_call v_call
CAWIIWGATEAFF TGTGCCTGGATTATATGGGGAGCGACGGAAGCTTTCTTT TRBJ1-1 NA NA TRBV30
CASSLMTGANTEAFF TGTGCCAGCAGCCTGATGACAGGGGCGAACACTGAAGCTTTCTTT TRBJ1-1 many TRBD1 TRBV13
CASRGGTGNTGELFF TGTGCCAGTAGAGGGGGGACAGGGAACACCGGGGAGCTGTTTTTT TRBJ2-2 NA TRBD1 TRBV19
CASHTSEYEQYF TGTGCCAGCCATACTAGCGAGTACGAGCAGTACTTC TRBJ2-7 NA TRBD2 TRBV7-2
CASSLVSLAGRNNEQFF TGTGCCAGCAGCTTAGTCTCCCTAGCGGGGAGAAACAATGAGCAGTTCTTC TRBJ2-1 NA TRBD2 TRBV7-2
CASSRTGEDSPLHF TGTGCCAGCAGTCGGACAGGGGAAGATTCACCCCTCCACTTT TRBJ1-6 NA TRBD1 TRBV6-5
CASSLFRVTEAFF TGTGCCAGCAGCTTGTTCAGGGTCACTGAAGCTTTCTTT TRBJ1-1 once NA TRBV5-6
CASSYRWSPAYEQYF TGTGCCAGCAGTTATAGGTGGAGCCCAGCCTACGAGCAGTACTTC TRBJ2-7 NA NA TRBV6-5
CASSYGEGRDTEAFF TGTGCCAGCAGTTACGGTGAGGGCCGGGACACTGAAGCTTTCTTT TRBJ1-1 NA NA TRBV6-6
CASSRQGAAANTGELFF TGTGCCAGCTCCCGACAGGGGGCAGCTGCGAACACCGGGGAGCTGTTTTTT TRBJ2-2 NA TRBD1 TRBV18
CASSETGDGNQPQHF TGTGCCAGCAGTGAGACAGGGGATGGCAATCAGCCCCAGCATTTT TRBJ1-5 NA TRBD1 TRBV6-1
CASSLDSFGRYEQYF TGTGCCAGCAGCCTCGACAGTTTTGGTCGCTACGAGCAGTACTTC TRBJ2-7 few NA TRBV6-5
CASSRGGEAFF TGTGCCAGCAGCAGGGGGGGCGAAGCTTTCTTT TRBJ1-1 NA TRBD1 TRBV6-5
CASSLELGRGGISYGYTF TGTGCCAGCAGCTTAGAACTCGGCAGGGGAGGGATTAGCTATGGCTACACCTTC TRBJ1-2 NA NA TRBV7-9
CASRGPGSNEKLFF TGTGCCAGCAGGGGCCCGGGGTCGAATGAAAAACTGTTTTTT TRBJ1-4 NA NA TRBV2
CASSPDRDQETQYF TGTGCCAGCAGCCCCGACAGGGACCAAGAGACCCAGTACTTC TRBJ2-5 NA TRBD1 TRBV7-2
CSAKVSHEQFF TGCAGTGCTAAAGTTTCCCATGAGCAGTTCTTC TRBJ2-1 NA NA TRBV20-1
CASSLVYATNEKLFF TGTGCCAGCAGCTTGGTTTATGCAACTAATGAAAAACTGTTTTTT TRBJ1-4 NA NA TRBV5-5
CASPGGSYNEQFF TGTGCCAGCCCGGGGGGCTCCTACAATGAGCAGTTCTTC TRBJ2-1 NA TRBD2 TRBV27
CAISEMIGSTGGELFF TGTGCCATCAGTGAGATGATTGGTTCAACAGGCGGGGAGCTGTTTTTT TRBJ2-2 NA NA TRBV10-3
CASSPQGVGEKLFF TGTGCCAGCAGCCCCCAGGGGGTGGGTGAAAAACTGTTTTTT TRBJ1-4 NA TRBD1 TRBV11-2
CASSLGLAGFPTGELFF TGTGCCAGTAGTTTGGGACTAGCGGGGTTTCCCACCGGGGAGCTGTTTTTT TRBJ2-2 NA TRBD2 TRBV19
CASSRDMLSEKLFF TGTGCCAGCAGTCGGGACATGTTGAGCGAAAAACTGTTTTTT TRBJ1-4 NA NA TRBV2
CASWAAEGSYNEQFF TGTGCCAGCTGGGCAGCGGAGGGTTCCTACAATGAGCAGTTCTTC TRBJ2-1 NA NA TRBV10-3
CASSPSSGPEAFF TGTGCCAGCTCACCAAGTTCAGGGCCTGAAGCTTTCTTT TRBJ1-1 few NA TRBV18
CASRPRLMNTEAFF TGTGCCAGCAGACCCAGGCTGATGAACACTGAAGCTTTCTTT TRBJ1-1 NA NA TRBV2